This T cell receptor (beta chain) was profiled in a study of CD8+ T cells in alopecia areata. Trimming shortened V by 0 bases and J by 5 bases, and 19 bases separated the two germline ends. CDR3 length: 17 amino acids. CDR1 is ENHRY and CDR2 is SYGVKD in the germline V gene. In this sample, this clone turned up once. Its antigen is currently unknown. Findings of the study overall: Mice showed clearer TCR sharing than patients did, a gap that was possibly HLA-related. Scalp clonality and expanded CD8+ clones among the top 100 were significantly decreased by tofacitinib.

The treatment here: oral pan-JAK inhibitor, 5-10 mg twice daily. Isolation of CD4+ and CD8+ T cells from PBMCs was achieved by sorting. Following extraction, RNA underwent reverse transcription to cDNA, which served as the sequencing template. Using immunoSEQ multiplex PCR, the repertoire was profiled, and TCRdb retains in-frame clones only, with some absent. The table shows approximately 170,000 clones, with around 60% occurring only once. The receptor was isolated from a human donor with alopecia areata. The starting material was CD4+ T cells sorted from blood, obtained at week 24, from a patient treated with tofacitinib. The chain recombines TRBV10-3 with TRBJ1-1, with D perhaps TRBD1 (5 bases). CDR3 region: CAISESFLRQGHTEAFF. The CDR3 coding sequence is TGTGCCATCAGTGAGTCGTTCCTGAGGCAGGGTCATACTGAAGCTTTCTTT.